Listed below are T cell receptor beta chains from one sample, sequenced in a study of blood T cell repertoires in COVID-19. Sequencing used immunoSEQ multiplex PCR; TCRdb keeps in-frame clones, though not all of them. The data hold about 190,000 clones, with 80% to 90% observed a single time. Material for sequencing was peripheral blood. The receptor source for this set is a woman in her sixties or seventies with active or convalescent COVID-19. CDR3s include the opening cysteine and the closing phenylalanine or tryptophan. D genes are given only for firm matches. The size of a clone is reported for some rows only, either as once, few or many, or as a class for expanded clones.

TRBV5-1	NA	TRBD2	TRBJ2-7	TGCGCCAGCAGCTTGGGTATAGCGGGAGTACCCGAGCAGTACTTC	CASSLGIAGVPEQYF
TRBV7-3	few	TRBD2	TRBJ2-7	TGTGCCAGCAGCTTCCGGACTAGCGGGACGATATACGAGCAGTACTTC	CASSFRTSGTIYEQYF
TRBV19	NA	NA	TRBJ2-3	TGTGCCAGTAGTATAACAGGTACAGATACGCAGTATTTT	CASSITGTDTQYF
TRBV6-5	NA	NA	TRBJ1-1	TGTGCCAGCAGTTACGGCAGGGACACTGAAGCTTTCTTT	CASSYGRDTEAFF
TRBV4-1	NA	NA	TRBJ2-2	TGCGCCAGCAGCTACAGCGTCAGGGCTAACACCGGGGAGCTGTTTTTT	CASSYSVRANTGELFF
TRBV7-3	NA	TRBD2	TRBJ2-1	TGTGCCAGCAGCTTAACGAGGAACGCGGGAGTCCGGAATGAGCAGTTCTTC	CASSLTRNAGVRNEQFF
TRBV28	NA	TRBD1	TRBJ2-1	TGTGCCAGCAGTCAGCCACTGCGGACAGGGGCAATAATGTTCTTC	CASSQPLRTGAIMFF
TRBV9	NA	TRBD2	TRBJ2-3	TGTGCCAGCAGCCTAGCGGGAGGCACGGATACGCAGTATTTT	CASSLAGGTDTQYF
TRBV18	once	TRBD1	TRBJ2-3	TGTGCCAGCTCCACCAGGACAGGTCGCGGAATCACAGATACGCAGTATTTT	CASSTRTGRGITDTQYF
TRBV5-1	NA	TRBD2	TRBJ2-7	TGCGCCAGCAGTAGGACTAGCGGGAGAGGCGAGCAGTACTTC	CASSRTSGRGEQYF
TRBV21-1	once	NA	TRBJ2-1	TGTGCCAGCAGCAAAGTAGGTAGAGGACTAGCGGCATTCAGCAATGAGCAGTTCTTC	CASSKVGRGLAAFSNEQFF
TRBV11-2	many	NA	TRBJ2-5	TGTGCCAGCAGCTCTTATACAGGGAAAGAGACCCAGTACTTC	CASSSYTGKETQYF
TRBV5-5	NA	NA	TRBJ1-2	TGTGCCAGCAGCCCCTTTGGCAACAAAAACTATGGCTACACCTTC	CASSPFGNKNYGYTF
TRBV13	NA	TRBD2	TRBJ2-1	TGTGCCAGCAGTAGCGGGAGGGCCAGTTCCAAGCAGTTCTTC	CASSSGRASSKQFF
TRBV21-1	NA	NA	TRBJ2-1	TGTGCCGGTCGCCAGGGATACAATGAGCAGTTCTTC	CAGRQGYNEQFF
TRBV3-1/TRBV3-2	NA	NA	TRBJ2-3	TGTGCCAGCAGCCAAGATCGGGGGGCCATCAGCACAGATACGCAGTATTTT	CASSQDRGAISTDTQYF
TRBV7-9	NA	TRBD1	TRBJ2-7	TGTGCCAGCAGCTTTTCTGGGACAGGGACCTACGAGCAGTACTTC	CASSFSGTGTYEQYF
TRBV29-1	NA	NA	TRBJ1-3	TGCAGCGTTGAAGGTGGAGGATTTGGAAACACCATATATTTT	CSVEGGGFGNTIYF
TRBV30	NA	NA	TRBJ1-4	TGTGCCTGGAGTGTATCATTGAGTAATGAAAAACTGTTTTTT	CAWSVSLSNEKLFF
TRBV24-1	once	TRBD2	TRBJ2-3	TGTGCCACCAGTGTGGTTGGCGGGGGTAGCACAGATACGCAGTATTTT	CATSVVGGGSTDTQYF
TRBV7-3	NA	NA	TRBJ2-2	TGTGCCAGCAGCTTTCAGCGCTCAGGGGCCACCGGGGAGCTGTTTTTT	CASSFQRSGATGELFF
TRBV4-1	NA	NA	TRBJ1-5	TGCGCCAGCAGCCAAGTACAGGGACAGCCCCAGCATTTT	CASSQVQGQPQHF
TRBV7-9	NA	TRBD1	TRBJ2-3	TGTGCCAGCAGCTTAGCTGGGACAGGGGGCCTCCCAGATACGCAGTATTTT	CASSLAGTGGLPDTQYF
TRBV28	NA	TRBD1	TRBJ2-3	TGTGCCAGCAGTGATGACAGGGGCACGCAGTATTTT	CASSDDRGTQYF
TRBV28	NA	NA	TRBJ1-2	TGTGCCAGCAGCTCAGGGGGCTACACCTTC	CASSSGGYTF
TRBV5-1	many	TRBD2	TRBJ2-7	TGCGCCAGCAGCTTGACTAGCGGGACCGAGCAGTACTTC	CASSLTSGTEQYF
TRBV27	NA	NA	TRBJ2-5	TGTGCCAGCAGTTTATATGCAGACCAAGAGACCCAGTACTTC	CASSLYADQETQYF
TRBV5-6	NA	TRBD2	TRBJ2-1	TGTGCCAGCAGCCCCCTAGCGGGAGGGGGAAATGAGCAGTTCTTC	CASSPLAGGGNEQFF
TRBV6-5	NA	TRBD1	TRBJ1-2	TGTGCCGGGAAAGGACAGGGGGCGCGATATGGCTACACCTTC	CAGKGQGARYGYTF
TRBV5-1	once	TRBD2	TRBJ2-1	TGCGCCAGCAGCCCCCTCGGGACTAGCGGACTCAATGAGCAGTTCTTC	CASSPLGTSGLNEQFF
TRBV11-3	NA	NA	TRBJ2-1	TGTGCCAGCAGCTTAGGGCCGGGACTGTACAATGAGCAGTTCTTC	CASSLGPGLYNEQFF
TRBV2	NA	NA	TRBJ2-2	TGTGCCAGCAGACCCGACAAGAACACCGGGGAGCTGTTTTTT	CASRPDKNTGELFF
TRBV11-2	NA	NA	TRBJ2-5	TGTGCCAGCAGCTTAGCTTTCTTACAGCACCAAGAGACCCAGTACTTC	CASSLAFLQHQETQYF
TRBV5-1	once	TRBD2	TRBJ2-7	TGCGCCAGCAGTCCCGGGAGGGGGTACTCCTACGAGCAGTACTTC	CASSPGRGYSYEQYF
TRBV6-2/TRBV6-3	NA	NA	TRBJ2-2	TGTGCCAGCAGTCCAGGGACTCTCCTTCTCAACACCGGGGAGCTGTTTTTT	CASSPGTLLLNTGELFF
TRBV18	NA	TRBD1	TRBJ2-7	TGTGCCAGCTCACCAACAGCAGACCGGGACAGGTACTTC	CASSPTADRDRYF
TRBV14	NA	NA	TRBJ1-1	TGTGCCAGCAGCCGAGTAACTCCAGGCACTGAAGCTTTCTTT	CASSRVTPGTEAFF
TRBV7-9	NA	NA	TRBJ1-2	TGTGCCAGCAGCTTAGTAGGAGGGAAATCCTATGGCTACACCTTC	CASSLVGGKSYGYTF
TRBV29-1	NA	NA	TRBJ2-7	TGCAGCGTTGAAGTTACCTACGAGCAGTACTTC	CSVEVTYEQYF
TRBV18	NA	NA	TRBJ1-5	TGTGCCAGCTCGCAGGGGATTGGCAATCAGCCCCAGCATTTT	CASSQGIGNQPQHF
TRBV9	NA	TRBD1	TRBJ1-1	TGTGCCAGCAGCGATCTAACAGGGGCCATGAACACTGAAGCTTTCTTT	CASSDLTGAMNTEAFF
TRBV5-6	NA	NA	TRBJ2-5	TGTGCCAGCAGCTTGGACGGGAAAGAGACCCAGTACTTC	CASSLDGKETQYF
TRBV15	NA	TRBD2	TRBJ2-2	TGTGCCACCAGTCTTACCGGGACTAGATCCCACCGGGGAGCTGTTTTT	CATSLTGTRSHRGAVF
TRBV27	NA	NA	TRBJ2-1	TGTGCCAGCAGTTTATCCCCACCGGTCTACAATGAGCAGTTCTTC	CASSLSPPVYNEQFF
TRBV7-3	NA	TRBD1	TRBJ2-3	TGTGCCAGCAGCGCTGACAGGGGGGGCACAGATACGCAGTATTTT	CASSADRGGTDTQYF
TRBV12-3/TRBV12-4	NA	TRBD2	TRBJ2-1	TGTGCCAGCACCGGGACTACCAACAATGAGCAGTTCTTC	CASTGTTNNEQFF
TRBV5-6	NA	NA	TRBJ2-3	TGTGCCAGCAGTTATATATCGGATACGCAGTATTTT	CASSYISDTQYF